The clone carrying this T cell receptor beta chain showed up many times. This sample stems from a study of read filtering for tumor transcriptome and immune sequencing. Study-wide background: TCR-mapped reads were about 3.5 to 11 million with IR-seq versus about 85 to 1,300 with RNA-seq.

The CDR3 length is 13 residues. Germline V gene data show CDR1 as LGHDT and CDR2 as YNNKEL (reference sequence). Trimming at V came to 2 bases and at J to 6 bases, leaving 4 bases not matched to a gene. This library used 300 to 500 ng RNA and molecular barcoded adaptors spanning alpha/delta and beta/gamma chains. TCRdb recomputed calls from the reads with MiXCR, one row per CDR3 protein. The sample has 50,000 or so distinct CDR3 sequences; roughly 18% are singletons. The receptor's source is a donor aged 40 or over with multiple myeloma. The sample consisted of a population of CD138-negative cells sorted from bone marrow. The chain couples TRBV3-1 to TRBJ2-7; TRBD2 matches 7 bases. The CDR3 region is CASSQQGGSEQYF. The CDR3 bases are TGTGCCAGCAGCCAACAGGGAGGGTCCGAGCAGTACTTC.